This T cell receptor beta chain came from a study of blood T cell repertoires in COVID-19. In the study's own analysis: From reference gene primer amplification, estimates of nucleated cell counts were derived. The repertoire was sequenced with immunoSEQ multiplex PCR; TCRdb's copy has only in-frame clones and lacks some. The D gene and trimming were derived from the DNA, and the V and J assignments and clone size from that table. The sample has about 270,000 clones; around 82% are singletons. Sequenced sample: peripheral blood. This TCR derives from a human donor in a cohort sampled during active COVID-19.

CDR3 DNA: TGTGCCAGCAGCTTAACGGGTTTGGTCAATCAGCCCCAGCATTTT. It is translated as CASSLTGLVNQPQHF. This rearrangement joins TRBV11-2 to TRBJ1-5, with D unclear. There are 15 residues in the CDR3. Germline V CDR1 and CDR2: SGHAT, FQNNGV. V gave up 2 bases and J gave up 3 bases, with 11 bases separating them.